This is a list of T cell receptor beta chains from one sample in a study of graft-versus-host responses after intestinal transplantation. Their specific antigens are unknown. Profiled with immunoSEQ multiplex PCR; TCRdb holds only in-frame clones, not every one. The data contain about 120,000 clones, roughly 95% of them singletons. Specimen: unstimulated CD8+ T cells sorted from spleen or lymph node cells, collected before intestinal transplant. These receptor sequences come from a human donor who received an intestinal transplant. The CDR3 runs from the conserved cysteine through the conserved F or W. A D gene is named only where the DNA matches it firmly. Where a row states a size, it is once, few, many or the class of an expanded clone; other rows omit it.

V gene	clone size	D gene	J gene	CDR3 DNA	CDR3 protein
TRBV28	NA	NA	TRBJ2-7	TGTGCCAGCAGTTTCGGTCAGGCGGACGAGCAGTACTTC	CASSFGQADEQYF
TRBV18	NA	TRBD1	TRBJ2-1	TGTGCCAGCTCACCACGGCCGGACAGGGCTCATGAGCAGTTCTTC	CASSPRPDRAHEQFF
TRBV4-3	NA	NA	TRBJ2-1	TGCGCCAGCAGCCAAGTCGGTGTGCGGAGCTCCTACAATGAGCAGTTCTTC	CASSQVGVRSSYNEQFF
TRBV9	once	NA	TRBJ1-1	TGTGCCAGCAGCGTAGTTTCCCAGATGAACACTGAAGCTTTCTTT	CASSVVSQMNTEAFF
TRBV4-3	NA	TRBD2	TRBJ2-1	TGCGCCAGCAGCCAAGGAGGACTAGCCCACCTCTACAATGAGCAGTTCTTC	CASSQGGLAHLYNEQFF
TRBV2	NA	TRBD1	TRBJ1-5	TGTGCCAGCAGTGATGGACAGGGGGCGAATCAGCCCCAGCATTTT	CASSDGQGANQPQHF
TRBV30	once	TRBD2	TRBJ2-1	TGTGCCTGGAAAGCGGGACCGGGCCTCCTCTACAATGAGCAGTTCTTC	CAWKAGPGLLYNEQFF
TRBV9	NA	TRBD2	TRBJ2-3	TGTGCCAGCAGCGTAGCCGGGAGGGTAACAGATACGCAGTATTTT	CASSVAGRVTDTQYF
TRBV7-9	NA	NA	TRBJ2-5	TGTGCCAGCAGCCACGTCCAGCTCCAAGAGACCCAGTACTTC	CASSHVQLQETQYF
TRBV7-8	NA	NA	TRBJ2-6	TGTGCCAGCAGCCTCAGGGAGGCTGGGGCCAACGTCCTGACTTTC	CASSLREAGANVLTF
TRBV28	NA	TRBD2	TRBJ2-3	TGTGCCAGCAGTCCTCTCTTGCTAGCGGGAGGAATTACAGATACGCAGTATTTT	CASSPLLLAGGITDTQYF
TRBV19	NA	TRBD1	TRBJ1-5	TGTGCCAGTAGTATGCCGTCTCTGACAGGGTACAATCAGCCCCAGCATTTT	CASSMPSLTGYNQPQHF
TRBV28	NA	TRBD1	TRBJ2-3	TGTGCCAGCAGTTTCGGGACAGGGGATACGCAGTATTTT	CASSFGTGDTQYF
TRBV13	NA	TRBD2	TRBJ2-7	TGTGCCAGCAGTGGACTAGCGGGAAGGGCAGGAGGCGAGCAGTACTTC	CASSGLAGRAGGEQYF
TRBV6-1	NA	NA	TRBJ2-3	TGTGCCAGCAGTGACATATGGGCGGAGGTTCTGACAGATACGCAGTATTTT	CASSDIWAEVLTDTQYF